This is a list of T cell receptor beta chains from one sample in a study of cytomegalovirus exposure and HLA in healthy donors. TCRdb keeps only in-frame clones here, not all; method: immunoSEQ multiplex PCR. The sample carries 70,000 or so clones, nearly 95% recorded once. Sequencing was carried out using PBMCs. Source of these receptors: a man younger than 30 in good health and CMV-seropositive. Both conserved end residues are part of each CDR3. Fields, in order: D gene, clone size, J gene, V gene, CDR3 protein, CDR3 DNA. A D gene is named only where the DNA matches it firmly. Clone size is given for some rows only: seen once, a few or many times, or a class if the clone is expanded.

D: .
size: .
J: TRBJ1-5
V: TRBV28
CDR3: CASRKPRGNQPQHF
DNA: TGTGCCAGCAGAAAACCCAGGGGCAATCAGCCCCAGCATTTT

D: .
size: .
J: TRBJ1-5
V: TRBV19
CDR3: CASSPRQINQPQHF
DNA: TGTGCCAGTAGTCCTAGACAGATAAATCAGCCCCAGCATTTT

D: TRBD2
size: few
J: TRBJ2-3
V: TRBV6-1
CDR3: CASSEAAGGPDTQYF
DNA: TGTGCCAGCAGTGAAGCAGCGGGAGGGCCAGATACGCAGTATTTT

D: TRBD1
size: .
J: TRBJ2-2
V: TRBV4-1
CDR3: CASSATGTAAVHPGELFF
DNA: TGCGCCAGCAGCGCAACCGGGACAGCGGCTGTTCATCCCGGGGAGCTGTTTTTT

D: TRBD2
size: few
J: TRBJ2-1
V: TRBV5-5
CDR3: CASSLKVGLAGAVYNEQFF
DNA: TGTGCCAGCAGCCTCAAGGTGGGACTAGCGGGAGCCGTCTACAATGAGCAGTTCTTC

D: .
size: .
J: TRBJ1-5
V: TRBV9
CDR3: CASSAGHRWGPQHF
DNA: TGTGCCAGCAGCGCGGGACACCGGTGGGGGCCCCAGCATTTT

D: TRBD1
size: .
J: TRBJ2-7
V: TRBV28
CDR3: CASELRQGISYEQYF
DNA: TGTGCCAGCGAACTACGACAGGGAATTTCCTACGAGCAGTACTTC

D: .
size: .
J: TRBJ1-5
V: TRBV5-6
CDR3: CASSPGYSNQPQHF
DNA: TGTGCCAGCAGCCCGGGATATAGCAATCAGCCCCAGCATTTT

D: TRBD1
size: .
J: TRBJ2-7
V: TRBV9
CDR3: CASSARGTGVLNEQYF
DNA: TGTGCCAGCAGCGCGCGGGGGACAGGGGTGCTAAACGAGCAGTACTTC

D: .
size: .
J: TRBJ1-1
V: TRBV11-2
CDR3: CASSLGGPGTEAFF
DNA: TGTGCCAGCAGCTTGGGGGGGCCGGGCACTGAAGCTTTCTTT

D: .
size: few
J: TRBJ2-5
V: TRBV7-9
CDR3: CASSLVNSYQETQYF
DNA: TGTGCCAGCAGCTTAGTGAACAGTTACCAAGAGACCCAGTACTTC

D: .
size: .
J: TRBJ2-1
V: TRBV9
CDR3: CASSSRVGDNEQFF
DNA: TGTGCCAGCAGCTCTCGGGTGGGTGACAATGAGCAGTTCTTC

D: .
size: .
J: TRBJ2-6
V: TRBV18
CDR3: CASSARDIVSRTGANVLTF
DNA: TGTGCCAGCTCGGCCCGGGACATCGTTAGTCGCACTGGGGCCAACGTCCTGACTTTC

D: .
size: .
J: TRBJ1-1
V: TRBV5-1
CDR3: CASSLESPEGTEAFF
DNA: TGCGCCAGCAGCTTGGAGTCACCCGAGGGAACTGAAGCTTTCTTT

D: .
size: .
J: TRBJ2-5
V: TRBV27
CDR3: CASSRTGATQQETQYF
DNA: TGTGCCAGCAGTCGAACAGGCGCTACCCAACAAGAGACCCAGTACTTC

D: TRBD2
size: .
J: TRBJ2-7
V: TRBV5-6
CDR3: CASSPQGLRGSSYEQYF
DNA: TGTGCCAGCAGCCCACAAGGGTTGCGGGGGAGCTCCTACGAGCAGTACTTC

D: TRBD2
size: .
J: TRBJ2-3
V: TRBV11-2
CDR3: CASSRGGTRSDTQYF
DNA: TGTGCCAGCAGCCGGGGCGGGACTAGATCAGATACGCAGTATTTT

D: TRBD1
size: .
J: TRBJ1-5
V: TRBV7-8
CDR3: CASSPGTGNQPQHF
DNA: TGTGCCAGCAGCCCCGGGACAGGTAATCAGCCCCAGCATTTT

D: .
size: .
J: TRBJ1-1
V: TRBV28
CDR3: CASLSSEGNTEAFF
DNA: TGTGCCTCCCTGTCCTCAGAGGGGAACACTGAAGCTTTCTTT

D: .
size: .
J: TRBJ2-7
V: TRBV6-5
CDR3: CASSYPSGNYEQYF
DNA: TGTGCCAGCAGTTATCCAAGCGGAAACTACGAGCAGTACTTC

D: .
size: .
J: TRBJ2-2
V: TRBV5-1
CDR3: CASSLDTGELFF
DNA: TGCGCCAGCAGCTTGGACACCGGGGAGCTATTTTTT

D: .
size: .
J: TRBJ2-7
V: TRBV15
CDR3: CATSVTSGTGSYEQYF
DNA: TGTGCCACCAGCGTGACTTCCGGGACTGGGTCCTACGAGCAGTACTTC

D: TRBD2
size: .
J: TRBJ2-5
V: TRBV5-5
CDR3: CASSSGGETQYF
DNA: TGTGCCAGCAGCTCGGGGGGTGAGACCCAGTACTTC

D: .
size: .
J: TRBJ1-1
V: TRBV15
CDR3: CATSRDIAGMDEAFF
DNA: TGTGCCACCAGCAGAGATATAGCGGGGATGGATGAAGCTTTCTTT

D: .
size: .
J: TRBJ2-7
V: TRBV30
CDR3: CAWSVWAEQYF
DNA: TGTGCCTGGAGTGTTTGGGCAGAGCAGTACTTC

D: .
size: .
J: TRBJ2-7
V: TRBV4-2
CDR3: CASSSGTPIYEQYF
DNA: TGTGCCAGCAGTTCCGGGACACCAATCTACGAGCAGTACTTC

D: TRBD1
size: .
J: TRBJ1-5
V: TRBV2
CDR3: CASSPQGWDNQPQHF
DNA: TGTGCCAGCAGTCCACAGGGGTGGGACAATCAGCCCCAGCATTTT

D: TRBD1
size: .
J: TRBJ2-3
V: TRBV6-5
CDR3: CASSQTGGEGDTQYF
DNA: TGTGCCAGCAGCCAGACAGGGGGAGAGGGAGATACGCAGTATTTT

D: TRBD1
size: .
J: TRBJ2-3
V: TRBV6-5
CDR3: CASSAPTGGAQYF
DNA: TGTGCCAGCAGTGCCCCGACAGGGGGGGCGCAGTATTTT

D: TRBD1
size: .
J: TRBJ1-1
V: TRBV28
CDR3: CASSPGQDTEAFF
DNA: TGTGCCAGCAGCCCCGGACAGGACACTGAAGCTTTCTTT

D: TRBD2
size: .
J: TRBJ2-3
V: TRBV6-6
CDR3: CASSYSAGGPDTQYF
DNA: TGTGCCAGCAGTTACTCAGCGGGAGGGCCAGATACGCAGTATTTT

D: TRBD2
size: once
J: TRBJ2-3
V: TRBV5-1
CDR3: CASSYGTSGRISTDTQYF
DNA: TGCGCCAGCAGCTACGGGACTAGCGGGAGAATAAGCACAGATACGCAGTATTTT

D: .
size: .
J: TRBJ2-2
V: TRBV10-2
CDR3: CASSDSIRTPNTGELFF
DNA: TGCGCCAGCAGTGATTCGATACGGACTCCCAACACCGGGGAGCTGTTTTTT

D: .
size: .
J: TRBJ2-3
V: TRBV9
CDR3: CASKGTFNTDTQYF
DNA: TGTGCCAGCAAGGGGACTTTCAACACAGATACGCAGTATTTT

D: .
size: .
J: TRBJ2-7
V: TRBV28
CDR3: CASSSPGHPYEQYF
DNA: TGTGCCAGCAGTTCCCCGGGACACCCCTACGAGCAGTACTTC

D: TRBD2
size: .
J: TRBJ2-1
V: TRBV5-1
CDR3: CASSPGGTSFF
DNA: TGCGCCAGCAGCCCGGGGGGGACCTCGTTCTTC

D: .
size: once
J: TRBJ2-2
V: TRBV4-1
CDR3: CASSRGTVNTGELFF
DNA: TGCGCCAGCAGCCGCGGGACGGTGAACACCGGGGAGCTGTTTTTT

D: .
size: .
J: TRBJ2-3
V: TRBV12-5
CDR3: CASGWALGPKNTQYF
DNA: TGTGCTAGTGGTTGGGCATTGGGGCCCAAGAATACGCAGTATTTT

D: TRBD2
size: .
J: TRBJ2-7
V: TRBV5-4
CDR3: CASSNPGLADYEQYF
DNA: TGTGCCAGCAGCAACCCGGGACTAGCGGACTACGAGCAGTACTTC

D: TRBD2
size: once
J: TRBJ2-2
V: TRBV15
CDR3: CATSTRRGVGTGELFF
DNA: TGTGCCACCAGCACCCGGCGGGGGGTTGGCACCGGGGAGCTGTTTTTT

D: .
size: .
J: TRBJ2-7
V: TRBV10-3
CDR3: CAISESTDSDYPYEQYF
DNA: TGTGCCATCAGTGAGTCGACGGACAGCGACTACCCCTACGAGCAGTACTTC

D: .
size: few
J: TRBJ1-5
V: TRBV7-3
CDR3: CAILWGREEGSNQPQHF
DNA: TGTGCCATCCTATGGGGTAGGGAGGAGGGAAGCAATCAGCCCCAGCATTTT

D: TRBD2
size: .
J: TRBJ2-7
V: TRBV5-1
CDR3: CASSSLDGSGGHEQYF
DNA: TGCGCCAGCAGCTCCCTGGATGGTTCGGGAGGGCACGAGCAGTACTTC

D: TRBD1
size: .
J: TRBJ1-1
V: TRBV19
CDR3: CASSSDRGRTEAFF
DNA: TGTGCCAGTAGTTCTGACAGGGGGCGTACTGAAGCTTTCTTT

D: .
size: .
J: TRBJ2-2
V: TRBV28
CDR3: CASSLSSRGTGELFF
DNA: TGTGCCAGCAGTTTATCTTCGCGGGGCACCGGGGAGCTGTTTTTT

D: .
size: .
J: TRBJ2-1
V: TRBV29-1
CDR3: CSVGLDWGRMWVGGRFDEQFF
DNA: TGCAGCGTTGGGTTAGACTGGGGGCGTATGTGGGTGGGGGGGAGATTCGATGAGCAGTTCTTC

D: .
size: once
J: TRBJ1-5
V: TRBV28
CDR3: CASSLLDRYSNQPQHF
DNA: TGTGCCAGCAGTTTATTGGACAGATATAGCAATCAGCCCCAGCATTTT

D: TRBD2
size: once
J: TRBJ2-7
V: TRBV6-5
CDR3: CASSFMWEGSYEQYF
DNA: TGTGCCAGCAGTTTCATGTGGGAGGGGTCCTACGAGCAGTACTTC

D: TRBD1
size: .
J: TRBJ2-7
V: TRBV19
CDR3: CATQGTGGPYEQYF
DNA: TGTGCCACCCAAGGGACAGGGGGTCCATACGAGCAGTACTTC

D: TRBD2
size: once
J: TRBJ2-7
V: TRBV10-3
CDR3: CAISDSTSGVLYEQYF
DNA: TGTGCCATCAGTGACTCTACTAGCGGGGTACTCTACGAGCAGTACTTC

D: TRBD1
size: .
J: TRBJ1-2
V: TRBV5-6
CDR3: CASSFWTGGADYGYTF
DNA: TGTGCCAGCAGCTTTTGGACAGGGGGCGCGGACTATGGCTACACCTTC

D: .
size: .
J: TRBJ2-7
V: TRBV7-2
CDR3: CASSPPQRDTYEQYF
DNA: TGTGCCAGCAGTCCCCCCCAGCGGGACACCTACGAGCAGTACTTC

D: TRBD2
size: .
J: TRBJ2-3
V: TRBV7-2
CDR3: CASSFGLAGGGTDTQYF
DNA: TGTGCCAGCAGCTTCGGACTAGCGGGAGGGGGCACAGATACGCAGTATTTT

D: TRBD2
size: .
J: TRBJ2-3
V: TRBV6-4
CDR3: CASSDSPSGDADTQYF
DNA: TGTGCCAGCAGTGACTCACCAAGCGGGGACGCAGATACGCAGTATTTT

D: .
size: few
J: TRBJ2-4
V: TRBV11-3
CDR3: CASSGQGWGKNIQYF
DNA: TGTGCCAGCAGCGGTCAGGGTTGGGGCAAAAACATTCAGTACTTC

D: .
size: .
J: TRBJ2-2
V: TRBV27
CDR3: CASSSYGGHTGELFF
DNA: TGTGCCAGCAGTTCTTACGGAGGACACACCGGGGAGCTGTTTTTT

D: TRBD2
size: .
J: TRBJ2-7
V: TRBV28
CDR3: CASSTLAVSYEQYF
DNA: TGTGCCAGCAGTACCCTAGCGGTTAGCTACGAGCAGTACTTC

D: TRBD1
size: .
J: TRBJ2-7
V: TRBV7-8
CDR3: CASSLGNIGQARPLGQYF
DNA: TGTGCCAGCAGCTTAGGGAATATCGGACAGGCGAGACCACTAGGGCAGTACTTC

D: .
size: .
J: TRBJ1-1
V: TRBV11-2
CDR3: CASSFPGQDMGTEAFF
DNA: TGTGCCAGCAGCTTTCCCGGACAAGACATGGGCACTGAAGCTTTCTTT